A selection of T cell receptor beta chains follows, all from one sample in a study of a mutant IDH1 vaccine in newly diagnosed glioma. Here immunoSEQ multiplex PCR was the method, and the copy in TCRdb shows in-frame clones only, minus some. Among about 68,000 clones listed, around 74% were seen once. The specimen was PBMCs, collected from a glioma patient treated with radiotherapy, temozolomide or both. Every receptor here comes from a man in his forties or fifties with glioma. The CDR3 runs from the conserved cysteine through the conserved F or W. A D gene is named only where the DNA matches it firmly. Only part of the rows carry a size: once, few, many, or a class if the clone is expanded.

TRBV2,-,TRBJ2-3,-,CASSDFRGGVTDTQYF,TGTGCCAGCAGTGATTTCAGAGGGGGAGTAACAGATACGCAGTATTTT
TRBV6-1,-,TRBJ1-1,-,CASIITGTTTEAFF,TGTGCCAGCATTATAACCGGGACAACGACTGAAGCTTTCTTT
TRBV7-2,-,TRBJ1-4,-,CASSLDPAATNEKLFF,TGTGCCAGCAGCTTAGATCCCGCTGCAACTAATGAAAAACTGTTTTTT
TRBV18,TRBD1,TRBJ1-2,-,CASFTGTGDGYTF,TGTGCCAGCTTCACCGGGACAGGGGATGGCTACACCTTC
TRBV2,TRBD1,TRBJ1-1,-,CASSPGTGGSTEAFF,TGTGCCAGCAGTCCGGGGACAGGGGGGAGCACTGAAGCTTTCTTT
TRBV19,-,TRBJ2-6,-,CASSIWESSGANVLTF,TGTGCCAGTAGTATATGGGAAAGCTCTGGGGCCAACGTCCTGACTTTC
TRBV14,-,TRBJ2-1,-,CASSLLGPGNEQFF,TGTGCCAGCAGCCTTCTCGGACCGGGCAATGAGCAGTTCTTC
TRBV6-6,-,TRBJ1-6,-,CASSYLQGNSPLHF,TGTGCCAGCAGTTACTTGCAGGGGAATTCACCCCTCCACTTT
TRBV27,-,TRBJ2-7,-,CASREQGSYEQYF,TGTGCCAGCCGAGAACAGGGATCCTACGAGCAGTACTTC
TRBV25-1,TRBD2,TRBJ2-3,-,CASSEGSGVATDTQYF,TGTGCCAGCAGTGAAGGGAGCGGGGTGGCCACAGATACGCAGTATTTT
TRBV5-5,-,TRBJ2-4,few,CASSRDTKNIQYF,TGTGCCAGCAGTCGGGACACCAAAAACATTCAGTACTTC
TRBV5-1,-,TRBJ2-5,-,CASSLDTSVETQYF,TGCGCCAGCAGCTTGGACACGTCCGTGGAGACCCAGTACTTC
TRBV5-6,TRBD2,TRBJ2-5,once,CASSFAGGRETQYF,TGTGCCAGCAGCTTTGCGGGGGGCAGGGAGACCCAGTACTTC
TRBV6-1,-,TRBJ1-3,-,CASRGGFSGNTIYF,TGTGCCAGCAGAGGGGGATTCTCTGGGAACACCATATATTTT
TRBV4-3,-,TRBJ1-5,-,CASSQGHGEGPQHF,TGCGCCAGCAGCCAAGGACACGGCGAGGGGCCCCAGCATTTT
TRBV4-2,-,TRBJ1-3,-,CASSQPRGGGFSGNTIYF,TGTGCCAGCAGCCAACCCCGTGGGGGCGGCTTCTCTGGAAACACCATATATTTT
TRBV27,-,TRBJ1-6,-,CASMGGVGLGSPLHF,TGTGCCAGCATGGGTGGGGTGGGGCTAGGTTCACCCCTCCACTTT
TRBV15,TRBD2,TRBJ2-7,-,CATSRGPFSSGASYEQYF,TGTGCCACCAGCAGAGGCCCCTTCTCTAGCGGGGCCTCCTACGAGCAGTACTTC
TRBV4-1,-,TRBJ2-2,-,CASSQDVGAGELFF,TGCGCCAGCAGCCAAGATGTGGGGGCCGGGGAGCTGTTTTTT
TRBV15,-,TRBJ1-4,-,CATSPRASNEKLFF,TGTGCCACCAGCCCCCGGGCGAGTAATGAAAAACTGTTTTTT
TRBV10-3,-,TRBJ2-7,-,CAISDVEQATYEQYF,TGTGCCATCAGTGATGTGGAACAGGCCACCTACGAGCAGTACTTC
TRBV19,TRBD2,TRBJ2-1,-,CASGTSGGARNEQFF,TGTGCCAGTGGGACTAGCGGGGGGGCAAGGAATGAGCAGTTCTTC
TRBV7-3,TRBD1,TRBJ2-6,-,CASSFLPTTGQGANVLTF,TGTGCCAGCAGCTTCCTCCCGACGACAGGGCAGGGGGCCAACGTCCTGACTTTC
TRBV12-2,-,TRBJ1-1,-,CAPGGGQNTEAFF,TGTGCCCCCGGGGGGGGCCAGAACACTGAAGCTTTCTTT
TRBV6-5,-,TRBJ2-2,-,CASSYSTTGELFF,TGTGCCAGCAGTTACTCGACCACCGGGGAGCTGTTTTTT
TRBV28,TRBD1,TRBJ2-7,-,CASSLDPWDRGYEQYF,TGTGCCAGCAGTCTAGACCCTTGGGACAGGGGATACGAGCAGTACTTC
TRBV14,TRBD1,TRBJ1-6,-,CASGQVGKNSPLHF,TGTGCCAGCGGACAGGTGGGGAAGAATTCACCCCTCCACTTT
TRBV9,-,TRBJ2-7,-,CASSVTAVGGYEQYF,TGTGCCAGCAGCGTAACGGCTGTTGGGGGCTACGAGCAGTACTTC
TRBV2,-,TRBJ2-4,few,CASSGTQLGGIQYF,TGTGCCAGCAGCGGGACTCAATTAGGGGGCATTCAGTACTTC